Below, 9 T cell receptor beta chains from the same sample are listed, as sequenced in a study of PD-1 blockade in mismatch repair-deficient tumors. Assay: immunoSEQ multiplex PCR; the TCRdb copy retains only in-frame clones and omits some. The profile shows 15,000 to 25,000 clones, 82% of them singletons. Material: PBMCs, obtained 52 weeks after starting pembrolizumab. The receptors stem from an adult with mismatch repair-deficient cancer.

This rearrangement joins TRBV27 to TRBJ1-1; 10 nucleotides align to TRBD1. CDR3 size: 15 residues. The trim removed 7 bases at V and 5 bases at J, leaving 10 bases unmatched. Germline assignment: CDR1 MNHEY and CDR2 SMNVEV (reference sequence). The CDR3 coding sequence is TGTGCCAGCACTCGATGGGGACAGGGGACAACTGAAGCTTTCTTT. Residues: CASTRWGQGTTEAFF.

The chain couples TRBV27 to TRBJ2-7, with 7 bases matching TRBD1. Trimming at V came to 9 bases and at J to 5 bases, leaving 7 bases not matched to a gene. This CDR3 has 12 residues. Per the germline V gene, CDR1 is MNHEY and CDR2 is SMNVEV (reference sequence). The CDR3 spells CARTRDSHEQYF. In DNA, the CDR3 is TGTGCCAGAACAAGGGACAGCCACGAGCAGTACTTC.

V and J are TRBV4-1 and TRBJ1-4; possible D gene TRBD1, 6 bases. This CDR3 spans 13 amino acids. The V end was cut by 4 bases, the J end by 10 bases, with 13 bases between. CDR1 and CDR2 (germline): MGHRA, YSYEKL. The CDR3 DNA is TGCGCCAGCAGCCCGCCATCAGGGGTAAAACTGTTTTTT. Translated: CASSPPSGVKLFF.

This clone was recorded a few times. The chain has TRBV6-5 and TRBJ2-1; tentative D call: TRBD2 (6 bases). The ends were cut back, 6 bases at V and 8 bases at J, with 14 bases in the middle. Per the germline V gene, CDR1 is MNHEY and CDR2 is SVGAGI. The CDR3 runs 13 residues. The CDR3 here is CASSPRLDHEQFF. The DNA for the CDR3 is TGTGCCAGCAGCCCGAGACTAGATCATGAGCAGTTCTTC.

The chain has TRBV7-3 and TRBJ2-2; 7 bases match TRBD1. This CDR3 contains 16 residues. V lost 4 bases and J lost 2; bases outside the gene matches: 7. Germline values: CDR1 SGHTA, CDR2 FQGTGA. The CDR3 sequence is CASSSTGPSNTGELFF. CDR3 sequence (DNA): TGTGCCAGCAGCTCGACAGGGCCATCCAACACCGGGGAGCTGTTTTTT.

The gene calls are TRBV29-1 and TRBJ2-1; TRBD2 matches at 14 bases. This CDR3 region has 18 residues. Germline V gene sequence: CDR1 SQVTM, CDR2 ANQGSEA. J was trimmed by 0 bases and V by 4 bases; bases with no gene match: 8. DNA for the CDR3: TGCAGCGTTGGGGGGGGACTAGCGGGAGAGGGCTCCTACAATGAGCAGTTCTTC. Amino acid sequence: CSVGGGLAGEGSYNEQFF.

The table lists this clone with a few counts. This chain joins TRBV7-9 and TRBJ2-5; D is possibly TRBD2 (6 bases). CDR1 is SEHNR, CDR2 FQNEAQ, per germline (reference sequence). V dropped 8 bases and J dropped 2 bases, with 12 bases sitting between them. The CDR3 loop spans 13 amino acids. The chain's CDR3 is CASGWAGQETQYF. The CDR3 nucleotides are TGTGCCAGCGGATGGGCGGGACAAGAGACCCAGTACTTC.

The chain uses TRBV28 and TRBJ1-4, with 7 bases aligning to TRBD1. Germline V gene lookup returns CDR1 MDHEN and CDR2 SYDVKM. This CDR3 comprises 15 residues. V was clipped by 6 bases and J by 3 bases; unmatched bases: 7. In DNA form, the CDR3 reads TGTGCCAGCAGCCCTGGACAGGTTTCTAATGAAAAACTGTTTTTT. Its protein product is CASSPGQVSNEKLFF. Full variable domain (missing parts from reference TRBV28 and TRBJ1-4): DVKVTQSSRYLVKRTGEKVFLECVQDMDHENMFWYRQDPGLGLRLIYFSYDVKMKEKGDIPEGYSVSREKKERFSLILESASTNQTSMYLCASSPGQVSNEKLFFGSGTQLSVL.

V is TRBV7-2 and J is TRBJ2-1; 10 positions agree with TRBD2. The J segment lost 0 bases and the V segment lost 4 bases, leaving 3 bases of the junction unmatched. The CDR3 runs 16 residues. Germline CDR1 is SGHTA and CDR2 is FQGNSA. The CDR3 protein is CASSSSSGSSYNEQFF. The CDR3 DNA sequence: TGTGCCAGCAGCTCATCTAGCGGGAGCTCCTACAATGAGCAGTTCTTC.